This is a list of T cell receptor beta chains from one sample in a study of T cells in Graves' hyperthyroidism and ophthalmopathy. TCRdb recomputed calls from the multiplex PCR reads with MiXCR, one row per CDR3 protein. The data hold some 500,000 distinct CDR3 sequences, with around an eighth observed a single time. Sequencing was performed on blood. The receptor set was obtained from a woman between 18 and 29 years old with Graves' hyperthyroidism. Both conserved end residues are part of each CDR3. Fields, in order: CDR3 protein, CDR3 DNA, J gene, D gene, clone size, V gene. D genes are given only for firm matches. The size of a clone is reported for some rows only, either as once, few or many, or as a class for expanded clones.

CDR3: CASSLDSGTSAVGNEQFF
DNA: TGTGCCAGCAGCTTAGATTCTGGGACCTCGGCGGTCGGCAATGAGCAGTTCTTC
J: TRBJ2-1
D: -
size: many
V: TRBV7-9

CDR3: CSVDGRDYTF
DNA: TGCAGCGTTGATGGACGGGACTACACCTTC
J: TRBJ1-2
D: -
size: many
V: TRBV29-1

CDR3: CASSWGAIGDTQYF
DNA: TGCGCCAGCAGCTGGGGGGCAATAGGGGATACGCAGTATTTT
J: TRBJ2-3
D: -
size: many
V: TRBV5-1

CDR3: CASNRSTGRTGNTIYF
DNA: TGTGCCAGCAATCGTTCTACGGGCCGCACTGGAAACACCATATATTTT
J: TRBJ1-3
D: -
size: many
V: TRBV12-3/TRBV12-4

CDR3: CASSRELGETQYF
DNA: TGTGCCAGCAGTCGGGAGCTTGGGGAGACCCAGTACTTC
J: TRBJ2-5
D: -
size: few
V: TRBV3-1

CDR3: CASSRKGYEQYF
DNA: TGTGCCAGCAGTCGAAAGGGCTACGAGCAGTACTTC
J: TRBJ2-7
D: -
size: many
V: TRBV27

CDR3: CASGGGISYNEQFF
DNA: TGTGCCAGCGGAGGGGGAATCTCCTACAATGAGCAGTTCTTC
J: TRBJ2-1
D: -
size: few
V: TRBV5-8

CDR3: CASSLRPGSQETQYF
DNA: TGCGCCAGCAGCCTGCGCCCGGGATCCCAAGAGACCCAGTACTTC
J: TRBJ2-5
D: -
size: few
V: TRBV5-1

CDR3: CASSTRLAQGKYEKLFF
DNA: TGTGCCAGCAGCACCCGGCTAGCGCAGGGGAAATATGAAAAACTGTTTTTT
J: TRBJ1-4
D: -
size: -
V: TRBV5-6

CDR3: CASSLSTDTDTQYF
DNA: TGTGCCAGCAGCCTGAGCACAGACACAGATACGCAGTATTTT
J: TRBJ2-3
D: -
size: many
V: TRBV7-3

CDR3: CASSQDSPMSPNQPQHF
DNA: TGTGCCAGCAGTCAAGATTCTCCCATGTCCCCCAATCAGCCCCAGCATTTT
J: TRBJ1-5
D: -
size: few
V: TRBV6-1

CDR3: CASSTGQMNTEAFF
DNA: TGTGCCAGCAGCACAGGGCAGATGAACACTGAAGCTTTCTTT
J: TRBJ1-1
D: -
size: many
V: TRBV11-1

CDR3: CASSQGSGVQETQYF
DNA: TGCGCCAGCAGCCAAGGTAGCGGGGTACAAGAGACCCAGTACTTC
J: TRBJ2-5
D: TRBD2
size: many
V: TRBV4-1

CDR3: CAISGGRYEQYF
DNA: TGTGCCATCAGTGGCGGACGCTACGAGCAGTACTTC
J: TRBJ2-7
D: -
size: -
V: TRBV10-3

CDR3: CASSRDSSPLHF
DNA: TGTGCCAGCAGTCGGGACAGCTCACCCCTCCACTTT
J: TRBJ1-6
D: TRBD1
size: many
V: TRBV7-9

CDR3: CASSDHLAENQETQYF
DNA: TGTGCCAGCAGTGATCACCTAGCGGAGAACCAAGAGACCCAGTACTTC
J: TRBJ2-5
D: TRBD2
size: many
V: TRBV2

CDR3: CASSLGQGDTIYF
DNA: TGTGCCAGCAGCTTGGGACAGGGGGACACCATATATTTT
J: TRBJ1-3
D: TRBD1
size: few
V: TRBV5-4

CDR3: CSARGRMNTEAFF
DNA: TGCAGTGCTAGAGGACGGATGAACACTGAAGCTTTCTTT
J: TRBJ1-1
D: -
size: many
V: TRBV20-1

CDR3: CASNPLGQTYTF
DNA: TGTGCCAGCAACCCCCTCGGCCAAACCTACACCTTC
J: TRBJ1-2
D: -
size: many
V: TRBV11-2

CDR3: CASSLAGTSGTYQETQYF
DNA: TGTGCCAGCAGCTTGGCCGGGACTAGCGGTACTTATCAAGAGACCCAGTACTTC
J: TRBJ2-5
D: TRBD2
size: few
V: TRBV5-5

CDR3: CASSLGGAAYQETQYF
DNA: TGTGCCAGCAGCTTAGGGGGGGCGGCATACCAAGAGACCCAGTACTTC
J: TRBJ2-5
D: -
size: -
V: TRBV7-9

CDR3: CASSLAGPPSEKLFF
DNA: TGCGCCAGCAGCTTGGCAGGGCCCCCGTCTGAAAAACTGTTTTTT
J: TRBJ1-4
D: -
size: few
V: TRBV5-1

CDR3: CASSPGTELNYGYTF
DNA: TGTGCCAGCAGCCCAGGAACAGAACTTAACTATGGCTACACCTTC
J: TRBJ1-2
D: -
size: -
V: TRBV6-2/TRBV6-3

CDR3: CAWNELAGGELFF
DNA: TGTGCCTGGAATGAACTAGCCGGTGGGGAGCTGTTTTTT
J: TRBJ2-2
D: -
size: -
V: TRBV30

CDR3: CASSPGTGYTDTQYF
DNA: TGTGCCAGCAGTCCCGGGACAGGGTACACAGATACGCAGTATTTT
J: TRBJ2-3
D: TRBD1
size: many
V: TRBV6-1

CDR3: CASSYDNNYGYTF
DNA: TGTGCCAGCAGTTACGACAATAACTATGGCTACACCTTC
J: TRBJ1-2
D: -
size: few
V: TRBV6-4

CDR3: CASSLGGARTEAFF
DNA: TGTGCCAGCAGCTTAGGGGGGGCGCGTACTGAAGCTTTCTTT
J: TRBJ1-1
D: -
size: -
V: TRBV7-3

CDR3: CASSQTATGGNYEQYF
DNA: TGTGCCAGCAGCCAAACGGCGACAGGGGGCAACTACGAGCAGTACTTC
J: TRBJ2-7
D: TRBD1
size: -
V: TRBV3-1

CDR3: CASSLTGQGDTEAFF
DNA: TGTGCCAGCAGTTTAACCGGACAGGGGGACACTGAAGCTTTCTTT
J: TRBJ1-1
D: TRBD1
size: once
V: TRBV28

CDR3: CASSVTGTEAFF
DNA: TGTGCCAGCTCAGTTACCGGGACTGAAGCTTTCTTT
J: TRBJ1-1
D: -
size: many
V: TRBV18

CDR3: CAYDVIGGAGYTF
DNA: TGTGCCTACGATGTAATCGGGGGCGCAGGCTACACCTTC
J: TRBJ1-2
D: -
size: many
V: TRBV30

CDR3: CANPLIEAFF
DNA: TGCGCCAATCCCTTGATTGAAGCTTTCTTT
J: TRBJ1-1
D: -
size: many
V: TRBV10-1

CDR3: CASGVFATNEKLFF
DNA: TGTGCCAGCGGGGTCTTTGCAACTAATGAAAAACTGTTTTTT
J: TRBJ1-4
D: -
size: -
V: TRBV2

CDR3: CATSRDGHSQETQYF
DNA: TGTGCCACCAGCAGAGATGGCCATTCCCAAGAGACCCAGTACTTC
J: TRBJ2-5
D: -
size: many
V: TRBV15

CDR3: CSAVHERGTEAFF
DNA: TGCAGCGCCGTCCACGAACGGGGCACTGAAGCTTTCTTT
J: TRBJ1-1
D: -
size: many
V: TRBV29-1

CDR3: CATSDPSGPSHNEQFF
DNA: TGTGCCACCAGTGATCCCAGTGGTCCGTCCCACAATGAGCAGTTCTTC
J: TRBJ2-1
D: -
size: -
V: TRBV24-1